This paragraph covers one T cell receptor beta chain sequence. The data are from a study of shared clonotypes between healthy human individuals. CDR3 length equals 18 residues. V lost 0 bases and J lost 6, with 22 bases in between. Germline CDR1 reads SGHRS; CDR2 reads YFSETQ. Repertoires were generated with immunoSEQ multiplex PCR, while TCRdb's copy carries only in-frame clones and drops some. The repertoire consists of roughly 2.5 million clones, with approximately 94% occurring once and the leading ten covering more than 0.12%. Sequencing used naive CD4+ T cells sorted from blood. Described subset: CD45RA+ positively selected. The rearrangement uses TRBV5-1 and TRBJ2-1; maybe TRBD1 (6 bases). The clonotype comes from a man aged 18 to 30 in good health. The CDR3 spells CASSLEPPQGRGGNEQFF. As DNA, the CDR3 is TGCGCCAGCAGCTTGGAACCCCCCCAGGGGAGAGGGGGCAATGAGCAGTTCTTC. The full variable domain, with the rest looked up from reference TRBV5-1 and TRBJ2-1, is KAGVTQTPRYLIKTRGQQVTLSCSPISGHRSVSWYQQTPGQGLQFLFEYFSETQRNKGNFPGRFSGRQFSNSRSEMNVSTLELGDSALYLCASSLEPPQGRGGNEQFFGPGTRLTVL.